This paragraph reports one TCR beta chain. The target antigen is unknown. These data originate in a study of cytomegalovirus exposure and HLA in healthy donors. Study in general: The same platform as the approximately 670 first-cohort repertoires was used for the roughly 130 validation repertoires, a later analysis reported.

CDR3 length: 17 amino acids. The germline V gene has CDR1 SGHVS and CDR2 FQNEAQ. With 2 bases removed from V and 0 bases from J, the gap between germline ends came to 11 bases. TCRdb's copy holds only in-frame clones and misses some; the assay was immunoSEQ multiplex PCR. The profile shows 110,000 or so clones, almost 96% of them singletons. Study outcomes and limitations: Reports showed the classifier diagnosing cytomegalovirus status with high specificity and sensitivity. Clusters of TCRs from the first cohort tended to co-occur in the approximately 130 validation repertoires (as a later analysis found). There were 150 to 200 TCR beta chains listed as cytomegalovirus-associated.

Sequencing used PBMCs. This chain uses TRBV7-8 with TRBJ2-6, with unresolved D. This TCR was sampled from a woman in her late teens or twenties in good health and CMV-seronegative. The CDR3: CASSLIGGPSGANVLTF. In DNA, the CDR3 is TGTGCCAGCAGCTTAATTGGCGGCCCCTCTGGGGCCAACGTCCTGACTTTC.